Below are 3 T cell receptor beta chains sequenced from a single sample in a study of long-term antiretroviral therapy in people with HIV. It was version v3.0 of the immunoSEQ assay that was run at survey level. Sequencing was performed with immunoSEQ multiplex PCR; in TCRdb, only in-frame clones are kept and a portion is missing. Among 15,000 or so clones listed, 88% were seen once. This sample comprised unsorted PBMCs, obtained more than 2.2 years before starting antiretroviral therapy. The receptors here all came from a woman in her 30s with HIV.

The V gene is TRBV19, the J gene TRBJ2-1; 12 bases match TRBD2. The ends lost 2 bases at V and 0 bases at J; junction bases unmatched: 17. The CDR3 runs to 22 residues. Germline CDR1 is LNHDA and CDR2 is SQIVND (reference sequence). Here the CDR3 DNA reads TGTGCCAGTAGTATAATCGGTGGGCTAGCGGGGGGGTTTAGTTACTCCTACAATGAGCAGTTCTTC. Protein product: CASSIIGGLAGGFSYSYNEQFF. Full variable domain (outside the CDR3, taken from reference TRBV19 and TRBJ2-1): DGGITQSPKYLFRKEGQNVTLSCEQNLNHDAMYWYRQDPGQGLRLIYYSQIVNDFQKGDIAEGYSVSREKKESFPLTVTSAQKNPTAFYLCASSIIGGLAGGFSYSYNEQFFGPGTRLTVL.

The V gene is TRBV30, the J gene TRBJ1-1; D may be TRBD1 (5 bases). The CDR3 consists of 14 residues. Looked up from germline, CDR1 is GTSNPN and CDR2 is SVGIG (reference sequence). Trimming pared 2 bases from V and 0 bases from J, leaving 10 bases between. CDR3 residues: CAWSTGPLNTEAFF. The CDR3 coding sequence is TGTGCCTGGAGTACGGGACCTTTGAACACTGAAGCTTTCTTT.

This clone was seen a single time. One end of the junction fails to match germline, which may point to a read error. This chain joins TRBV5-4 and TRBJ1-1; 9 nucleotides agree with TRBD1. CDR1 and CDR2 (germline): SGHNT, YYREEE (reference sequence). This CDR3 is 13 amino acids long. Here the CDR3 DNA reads TGTGCCAGCAGGTTGGACAGGGGCACTGAAGCTTTCTTT. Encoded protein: CASRLDRGTEAFF.